A selection of T cell receptor beta chains follows, all from one sample in a study of T cell responses to AZD1222 COVID-19 vaccine. The protocol was immunoSEQ multiplex PCR, while the TCRdb copy is restricted to in-frame clones and leaves out a portion. The repertoire holds fewer than 150,000 clones, with about 82% as singletons. Sequences were derived from peripheral blood, sampled 28 days after the second AZD1222 dose. These receptors originate from an adult who received the AZD1222 COVID-19 vaccine. CDR3s include the opening cysteine and the closing phenylalanine or tryptophan. A D gene is named only where the DNA matches it firmly. Clone size is shown for a subset of rows, as once, few, many or a class of expanded clone.

abundance: .
v_gene: TRBV15
d_gene: TRBD2
len: 15
j_gene: TRBJ2-2
CDR3nt: TGTGCCACCAGCAGGCGGACTAGCGGCCCCGGGGAGCTGTTTTTT
CDR3aa: CATSRRTSGPGELFF

abundance: .
v_gene: TRBV5-1
d_gene: .
len: 14
j_gene: TRBJ2-5
CDR3nt: TGCGCCAGCAGCTTGGGTCAGGTACAAGAGACCCAGTACTTC
CDR3aa: CASSLGQVQETQYF

abundance: .
v_gene: TRBV6-1
d_gene: .
len: 14
j_gene: TRBJ2-7
CDR3nt: TGTGCCAGCACCTCTAGAGGGAGATCCTACGAGCAGTACTTC
CDR3aa: CASTSRGRSYEQYF

abundance: .
v_gene: TRBV27
d_gene: .
len: 14
j_gene: TRBJ1-3
CDR3nt: TGTGCCAGCAGTTTATCCCCTTTCGGAAACACCATATATTTT
CDR3aa: CASSLSPFGNTIYF

abundance: .
v_gene: TRBV5-1
d_gene: TRBD2
len: 19
j_gene: TRBJ2-4
CDR3nt: TGCGCCAGCAGCCCGGACGTTAGCGGGATACGGGGGGCCAAAAACATTCAGTACTTC
CDR3aa: CASSPDVSGIRGAKNIQYF

abundance: .
v_gene: TRBV6-5
d_gene: TRBD1
len: 14
j_gene: TRBJ2-2
CDR3nt: TGTGCCAGCAGCACCCAGGGGGTCACCGGGGAGCTGTTTTTT
CDR3aa: CASSTQGVTGELFF

abundance: .
v_gene: TRBV28
d_gene: .
len: 12
j_gene: TRBJ1-1
CDR3nt: TGTGCCAGCAGTTTAGGTGGGAATGAAGCTTTCTTT
CDR3aa: CASSLGGNEAFF

abundance: .
v_gene: TRBV4-3
d_gene: .
len: 15
j_gene: TRBJ1-1
CDR3nt: TGCGCCAGCAGCCGCCAGGAAAACATGAACACTGAAGCTTTCTTT
CDR3aa: CASSRQENMNTEAFF

abundance: .
v_gene: TRBV4-3
d_gene: .
len: 17
j_gene: TRBJ1-1
CDR3nt: TGCGCCAGCAGCCAAGATAACGTTCATTTACAGGACACTGAAGCTTTCTTT
CDR3aa: CASSQDNVHLQDTEAFF

abundance: .
v_gene: TRBV9
d_gene: TRBD2
len: 15
j_gene: TRBJ2-3
CDR3nt: TGTGCCAGCAGCGTCTTAAGCGGGAACACAGATACGCAGTATTTT
CDR3aa: CASSVLSGNTDTQYF

abundance: .
v_gene: TRBV7-2
d_gene: .
len: 15
j_gene: TRBJ1-6
CDR3nt: TGTGCCAGCAGCTTCGGAGCCGCCTATAATTCACCCCTCCACTTT
CDR3aa: CASSFGAAYNSPLHF

abundance: once
v_gene: TRBV27
d_gene: TRBD1
len: 15
j_gene: TRBJ2-5
CDR3nt: TGTGCCAGCAGTGGCTACCGGGGACAGCAAGAGACCCAGTACTTC
CDR3aa: CASSGYRGQQETQYF

abundance: .
v_gene: TRBV9
d_gene: TRBD2
len: 15
j_gene: TRBJ2-1
CDR3nt: TGTGCCAGCAGCGTAGGTCTGGCGGGAGACGGTGAGCAGTTCTTC
CDR3aa: CASSVGLAGDGEQFF

abundance: .
v_gene: TRBV15
d_gene: .
len: 13
j_gene: TRBJ2-3
CDR3nt: TGTGCCACCAGCAGAATATACACAGATACGCAGTATTTT
CDR3aa: CATSRIYTDTQYF

abundance: .
v_gene: TRBV12-3/TRBV12-4
d_gene: .
len: 11
j_gene: TRBJ1-1
CDR3nt: TGTGCCAGCAGTGGATTGGCTGAAGCTTTCTTT
CDR3aa: CASSGLAEAFF

abundance: few
v_gene: TRBV7-9
d_gene: TRBD2
len: 16
j_gene: TRBJ2-1
CDR3nt: TGTGCCAGCAGCCGAACCACTAGCGGGAGGAGTGATGAGCAGTTCTTC
CDR3aa: CASSRTTSGRSDEQFF

abundance: .
v_gene: TRBV10-2
d_gene: .
len: 14
j_gene: TRBJ2-7
CDR3nt: TGCGCCAGCAGTGTGAGCAAGAACACCTACGAGCAGTACTTC
CDR3aa: CASSVSKNTYEQYF

abundance: .
v_gene: TRBV10-3
d_gene: TRBD1
len: 14
j_gene: TRBJ1-2
CDR3nt: TGTGCCATCAGTGAGGGACAGGGGTTCGATGGCTACACCTTC
CDR3aa: CAISEGQGFDGYTF

abundance: once
v_gene: TRBV6-4
d_gene: TRBD2
len: 18
j_gene: TRBJ2-1
CDR3nt: TGTGCCAGCAGTGACTATCCCGTGACTAGCGGGAGAATTAATGAGCAGTTCTTC
CDR3aa: CASSDYPVTSGRINEQFF

abundance: .
v_gene: TRBV28
d_gene: .
len: 17
j_gene: TRBJ1-5
CDR3nt: TGTGCCAGCAGTTTCCTTTACTCCGATGTTGGCAATCAGCCCCAGCATTTT
CDR3aa: CASSFLYSDVGNQPQHF

abundance: .
v_gene: TRBV9
d_gene: TRBD2
len: 15
j_gene: TRBJ2-3
CDR3nt: TGTGCCAGCAGCGTAACGGGGGGACGGGGAGATACGCAGTATTTT
CDR3aa: CASSVTGGRGDTQYF

abundance: .
v_gene: TRBV20-1
d_gene: .
len: 13
j_gene: TRBJ1-4
CDR3nt: TGCAGTGCTAGTAATCCAACTAATGAAAAACTGTTTTTT
CDR3aa: CSASNPTNEKLFF

abundance: .
v_gene: TRBV28
d_gene: TRBD1
len: 19
j_gene: TRBJ2-6
CDR3nt: TGTGCCAGCAGTCCTTTTACCGGGACAGGTCCCTCTGGGGCCAACGTCCTGACTTTC
CDR3aa: CASSPFTGTGPSGANVLTF

abundance: .
v_gene: TRBV28
d_gene: .
len: 14
j_gene: TRBJ1-3
CDR3nt: TGTGCCAGCAACCAAGTGGTCTCTGGAAACACCATATATTTT
CDR3aa: CASNQVVSGNTIYF

abundance: .
v_gene: TRBV9
d_gene: TRBD2
len: 21
j_gene: TRBJ2-5
CDR3nt: TGTGCCAGCAGCGTAGGGAGTCCGCGGGGGAACTCACGGACCCTCCAAGAGACCCAGTACTTC
CDR3aa: CASSVGSPRGNSRTLQETQYF

abundance: .
v_gene: TRBV10-3
d_gene: .
len: 15
j_gene: TRBJ1-6
CDR3nt: TGTGCCACTACGGAGAATGGAACGAGAAATTCACCCCTCCACTTT
CDR3aa: CATTENGTRNSPLHF

abundance: .
v_gene: TRBV27
d_gene: TRBD1
len: 13
j_gene: TRBJ1-1
CDR3nt: TGTGCCACCCGTACAGGGGTGAACACTGAAGCTTTCTTT
CDR3aa: CATRTGVNTEAFF

abundance: .
v_gene: TRBV7-9
d_gene: .
len: 16
j_gene: TRBJ2-5
CDR3nt: TGTGCCAGCATAAGAGGAAGAGGGACGCTACAAGAGACCCAGTACTTC
CDR3aa: CASIRGRGTLQETQYF

abundance: .
v_gene: TRBV10-1
d_gene: TRBD2
len: 16
j_gene: TRBJ2-1
CDR3nt: TGCGCCAGCAGTGAGGGACTAGCGGGAGTTTCCAATGAGCAGTTCTTC
CDR3aa: CASSEGLAGVSNEQFF

abundance: .
v_gene: TRBV7-3
d_gene: TRBD1
len: 13
j_gene: TRBJ1-2
CDR3nt: TGTGCCAGCAGCTCCGGGACAGGGGTTGGCTACACCTTC
CDR3aa: CASSSGTGVGYTF